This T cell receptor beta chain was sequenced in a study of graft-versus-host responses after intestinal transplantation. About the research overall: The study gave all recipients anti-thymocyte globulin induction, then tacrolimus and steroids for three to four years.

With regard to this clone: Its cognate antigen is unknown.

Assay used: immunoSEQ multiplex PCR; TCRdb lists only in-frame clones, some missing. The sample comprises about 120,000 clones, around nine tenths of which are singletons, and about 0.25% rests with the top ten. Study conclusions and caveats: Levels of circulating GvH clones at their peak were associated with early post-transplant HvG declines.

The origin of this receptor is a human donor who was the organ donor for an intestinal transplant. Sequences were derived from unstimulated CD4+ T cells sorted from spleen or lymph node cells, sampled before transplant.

For the CDR3, the DNA is TGTGCCAGCAGCCAAGGAGGTCTCCGAGCTCACGAGCAGTACTTC. Its translation: CASSQGGLRAHEQYF. The chain joins TRBV14 to TRBJ2-5; D gene ambiguous. The DNA end lines up better with TRBJ2-7; the J call may be wrong. The CDR3 consists of 15 residues. Germline CDR1 and CDR2: SGHDN and FVKESK.